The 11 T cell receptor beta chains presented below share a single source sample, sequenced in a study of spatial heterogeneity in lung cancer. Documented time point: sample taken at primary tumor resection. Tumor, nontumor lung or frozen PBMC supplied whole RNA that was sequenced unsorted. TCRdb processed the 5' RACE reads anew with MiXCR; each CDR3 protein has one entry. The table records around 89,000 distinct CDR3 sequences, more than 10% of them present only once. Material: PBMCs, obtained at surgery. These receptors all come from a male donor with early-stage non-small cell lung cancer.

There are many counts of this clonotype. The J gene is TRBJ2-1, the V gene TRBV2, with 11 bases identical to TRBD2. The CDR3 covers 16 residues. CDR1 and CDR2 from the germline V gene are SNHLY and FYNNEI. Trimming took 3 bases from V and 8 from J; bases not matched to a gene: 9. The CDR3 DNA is TGTGCCAGCAGTGATATCCGGCTAGCGGGAGGTTATGAGCAGTTCTTC. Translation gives CASSDIRLAGGYEQFF.

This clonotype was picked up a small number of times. The CDR3 here is CASSLEGFQETQYF. CDR3 DNA sequence: TGTGCCAGCAGCTTAGAGGGTTTCCAAGAGACCCAGTACTTC. This chain links TRBV7-9 with TRBJ2-5; D remains unclear. The ends were cut back, 1 base at V and 1 base at J, with 7 bases in the middle. Germline values: CDR1 SEHNR, CDR2 FQNEAQ (reference sequence). CDR3 length: 14 residues. The full variable domain, completed using reference TRBV7-9 and TRBJ2-5, is DTGVSQNPRHKITKRGQNVTFRCDPISEHNRLYWYRQTLGQGPEFLTYFQNEAQLEKSRLLSDRFSAERPKGSFSTLEIQRTEQGDSAMYLCASSLEGFQETQYFGPGTRLLVL.

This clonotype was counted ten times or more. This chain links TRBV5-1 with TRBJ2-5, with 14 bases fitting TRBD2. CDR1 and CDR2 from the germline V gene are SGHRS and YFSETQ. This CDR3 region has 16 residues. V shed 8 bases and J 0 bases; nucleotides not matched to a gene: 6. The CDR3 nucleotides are TGCGCCAGTGGGACTAGCGGGAGTACGAACCAAGAGACCCAGTACTTC. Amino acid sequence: CASGTSGSTNQETQYF.

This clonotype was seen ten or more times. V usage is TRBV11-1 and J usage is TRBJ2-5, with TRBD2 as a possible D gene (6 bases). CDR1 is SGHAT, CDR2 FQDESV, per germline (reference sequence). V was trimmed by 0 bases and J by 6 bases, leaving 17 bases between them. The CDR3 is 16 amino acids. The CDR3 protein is CASSLARAGTEKTQYF. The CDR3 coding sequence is TGTGCCAGCAGCTTAGCTCGGGCAGGGACTGAGAAGACCCAGTACTTC.

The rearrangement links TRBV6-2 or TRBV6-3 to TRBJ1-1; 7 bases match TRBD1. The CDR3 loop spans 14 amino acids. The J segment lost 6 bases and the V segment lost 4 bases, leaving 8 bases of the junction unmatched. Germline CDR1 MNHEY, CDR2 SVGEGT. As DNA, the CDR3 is TGTGCCAGCAGTTCCCCGGGACAGTTCTCTGAAGCTTTCTTT. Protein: CASSSPGQFSEAFF.

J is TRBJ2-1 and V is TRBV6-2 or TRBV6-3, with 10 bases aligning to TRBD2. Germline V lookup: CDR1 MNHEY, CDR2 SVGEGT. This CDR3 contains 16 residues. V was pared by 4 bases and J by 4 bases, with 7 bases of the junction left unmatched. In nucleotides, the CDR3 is TGTGCCAGCAGTTCCCATCTAGCGGGAGCATACAATGAGCAGTTCTTC. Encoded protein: CASSSHLAGAYNEQFF.

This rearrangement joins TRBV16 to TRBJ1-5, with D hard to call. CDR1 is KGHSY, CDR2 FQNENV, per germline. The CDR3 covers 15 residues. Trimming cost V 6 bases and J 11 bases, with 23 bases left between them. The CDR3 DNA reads TGTGCCAGCAGTAACGAAAGTCCCGGACTGGGTACCCAGCATTTT. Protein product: CASSNESPGLGTQHF.

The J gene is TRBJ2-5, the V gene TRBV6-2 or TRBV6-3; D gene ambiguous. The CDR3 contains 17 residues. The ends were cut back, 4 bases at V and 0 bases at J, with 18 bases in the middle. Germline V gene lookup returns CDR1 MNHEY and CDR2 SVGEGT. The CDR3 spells CASSSPIKARHQETQYF. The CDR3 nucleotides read TGTGCCAGCAGTTCCCCTATTAAGGCGAGACACCAAGAGACCCAGTACTTC.

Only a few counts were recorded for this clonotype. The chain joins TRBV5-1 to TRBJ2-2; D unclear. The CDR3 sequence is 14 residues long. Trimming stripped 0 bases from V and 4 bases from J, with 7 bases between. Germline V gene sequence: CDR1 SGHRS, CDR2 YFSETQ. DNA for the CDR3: TGCGCCAGCAGCTTGGGGGCAGGCACCGGGGAGCTGTTTTTT. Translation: CASSLGAGTGELFF.

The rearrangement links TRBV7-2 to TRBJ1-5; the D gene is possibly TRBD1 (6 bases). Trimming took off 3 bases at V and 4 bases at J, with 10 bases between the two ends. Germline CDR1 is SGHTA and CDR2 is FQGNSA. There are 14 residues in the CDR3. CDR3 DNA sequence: TGTGCCAGCAGCTTGGGGACACCGAATCAGCCCCAGCATTTT. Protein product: CASSLGTPNQPQHF.

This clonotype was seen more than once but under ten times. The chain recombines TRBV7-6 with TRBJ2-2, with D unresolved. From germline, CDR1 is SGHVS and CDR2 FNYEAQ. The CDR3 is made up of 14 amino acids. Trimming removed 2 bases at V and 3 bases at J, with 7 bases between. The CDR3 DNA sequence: TGTGCCAGCAGCTTATTTCTAGACACCGGGGAGCTGTTTTTT. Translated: CASSLFLDTGELFF.